These 10 T cell receptor beta chains share one sample of origin, sequenced in a study of shared T cell receptors in the human thymus. This table comes from immunoSEQ multiplex PCR, and its TCRdb copy is limited to in-frame clones, with some not included. Of hundreds of thousands of clones detected, around 95% appear once; the ten largest clones hold around 0.018%. Sequences were obtained from thymocytes. The receptors were gathered from a human donor.

The rearrangement links TRBV28 to TRBJ1-2, with D uncertain. Between the trimmed V and J ends, which lost 7 bases and 5 bases, there was a span of 20 bases. The germline CDR1 and CDR2 sequences are MDHEN and SYDVKM. CDR3 length: 15 amino acids. The CDR3, as DNA: TGTGCCAGCACCCCGTCCCCGGGAGTCGATTATGGCTACACCTTC. It specifies CASTPSPGVDYGYTF.

This clone is a singleton in its sample. The chain links TRBV5-1 to TRBJ2-2; D may be TRBD1 (6 bases). Germline V CDR1 and CDR2: SGHRS, YFSETQ. Between the trimmed V and J ends, which lost 2 bases and 5 bases, there was a span of 16 bases. CDR3 length equals 16 residues. CDR3 sequence reads: CASSLRKVGQTGELFF. The CDR3, as DNA: TGCGCCAGCAGCTTAAGAAAGGTCGGACAGACCGGGGAGCTGTTTTTT.

The rearrangement joins TRBV5-1 to TRBJ2-7; 12 bases agree with TRBD2. Germline V gives CDR1 SGHRS, CDR2 YFSETQ. This CDR3 is 17 amino acids long. The trim removed 4 bases at V and 6 bases at J, leaving 14 bases unmatched. CDR3 bases: TGCGCCAGCAGCGCTGGACTAGCGGGGAGGATCCTCCGCGAGCAGTACTTC. It codes for CASSAGLAGRILREQYF.

The chain carries TRBV28 and TRBJ1-3; TRBD1 matches at 8 bases. V shed 5 bases and J 0 bases; nucleotides not matched to a gene: 9. The CDR3 runs 17 residues. Per germline, CDR1 MDHEN and CDR2 SYDVKM. Here the CDR3 DNA reads TGTGCCAGCAGTACTTATAGGGACAGGAACTCTGGAAACACCATATATTTT. This codes for CASSTYRDRNSGNTIYF.

This rearrangement joins TRBV7-2 to TRBJ2-7, with 10 positions matching TRBD1. V dropped 5 bases and J dropped 0; count of bases not matched to a gene: 4. Germline CDR1 is SGHTA and CDR2 is FQGNSA. This CDR3 has 15 amino acids. CDR3 residues: CASSAGQGRSYEQYF. For the CDR3, the DNA is TGTGCCAGCAGCGCGGGACAGGGGCGCTCCTACGAGCAGTACTTC.

This sequence joins TRBV6-1 and TRBJ1-4; 10 nucleotides agree with TRBD1. The CDR3 sequence is 17 residues long. Trimming removed 0 bases from V and 6 bases from J; junction bases left unmatched: 7. Per the germline V gene, CDR1 is MNHNS and CDR2 is SASEGT. CDR3 bases: TGTGCCAGCAGTGAAGCCCACCCGGGACAGGGGCATGAAAAACTGTTTTTT. Encoded protein: CASSEAHPGQGHEKLFF.

The chain links TRBV30 to TRBJ2-5, with TRBD2 identical over 8 bases. The junction had 10 bases not matched to a gene; V was cut back by 3 bases and J by 4 bases. Germline V gives CDR1 GTSNPN, CDR2 SVGIG (reference sequence). The CDR3 is 15 residues long. CDR3 region: CAWSLAGLVVETQYF. CDR3 nucleotides: TGTGCCTGGAGCTTAGCGGGACTAGTGGTAGAGACCCAGTACTTC.

V is TRBV7-6 and J is TRBJ2-2, with 11 positions matching TRBD2. The CDR3 contains 18 residues. CDR1 is SGHVS and CDR2 is FNYEAQ in the germline V gene. The ends lost 1 base at V and 4 bases at J; junction bases unmatched: 8. Written as DNA, the CDR3 is TGTGCCAGCAGCTTAGTACTAGCGGGAGAGAAGGGCACCGGGGAGCTGTTTTTT. Its translation: CASSLVLAGEKGTGELFF.

This clone was observed a few times. This sequence joins TRBV10-3 and TRBJ1-2; 10 bases line up with TRBD1. The CDR3 is 13 residues long. CDR1 is ENHRY, CDR2 SYGVKD, per germline. V shed 7 bases, J shed 4 bases, and the junction held 3 bases outside the gene matches. CDR3 bases: TGTGCCATCATCGGACAGGGGGGCTATGGCTACACCTTC. Amino acid sequence: CAIIGQGGYGYTF.

The V call is TRBV5-6, the J call TRBJ2-5; 13 positions match TRBD2. Looked up from germline, CDR1 is SGHDT and CDR2 is YYEEEE. This CDR3 is built from 17 residues. Trimming cost V 0 bases and J 5 bases; bases outside gene matches: 7. The CDR3: CASSLARLAGGGETQYF. The CDR3 coding sequence is TGTGCCAGCAGCTTGGCGAGACTAGCGGGAGGAGGGGAGACCCAGTACTTC.